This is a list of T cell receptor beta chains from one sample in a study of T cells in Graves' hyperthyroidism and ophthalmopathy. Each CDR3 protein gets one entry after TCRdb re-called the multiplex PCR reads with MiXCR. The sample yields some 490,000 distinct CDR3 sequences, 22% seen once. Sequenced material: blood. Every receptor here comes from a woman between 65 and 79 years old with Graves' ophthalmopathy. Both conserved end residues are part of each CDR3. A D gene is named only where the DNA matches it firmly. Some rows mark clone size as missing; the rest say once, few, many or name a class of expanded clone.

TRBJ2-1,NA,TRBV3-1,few,CASSQIVGEQFF,TGTGCCAGCAGCCAAATCGTGGGTGAGCAGTTCTTC
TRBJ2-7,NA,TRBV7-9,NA,CASSPRSGSEQYF,TGTGCCAGCTCCCCCCGGAGCGGGTCCGAGCAGTACTTC
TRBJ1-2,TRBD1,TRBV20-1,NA,CSARGTGGYGYTF,TGCAGTGCTAGGGGTACAGGGGGCTATGGCTACACCTTC
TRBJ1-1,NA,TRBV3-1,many,CASSQSREMNTEAFF,TGTGCCAGCAGTCAAAGTAGAGAGATGAACACTGAAGCTTTCTTT
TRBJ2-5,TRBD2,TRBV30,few,CAWSTGLGGTQYF,TGTGCCTGGAGTACCGGACTAGGCGGGACCCAGTACTTC
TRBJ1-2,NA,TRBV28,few,CASSNSRGYTF,TGTGCCAGCAGTAATAGTCGTGGCTACACCTTC
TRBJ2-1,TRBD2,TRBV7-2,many,CASGGGRANNEQFF,TGTGCCAGCGGTGGCGGGAGGGCCAACAATGAGCAGTTCTTC
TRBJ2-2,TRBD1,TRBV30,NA,CAWSRLGQGNTGELFF,TGTGCCTGGAGTCGTCTGGGACAGGGGAATACCGGGGAGCTGTTTTTT
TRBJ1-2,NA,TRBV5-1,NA,CASSLTGTRVDYGYTF,TGCGCCAGCAGCCTAACGGGGACCCGTGTGGACTATGGCTACACCTTC
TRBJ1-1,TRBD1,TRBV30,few,CASPTGANTEAFF,TGTGCCTCCCCGACAGGGGCGAACACTGAAGCTTTCTTT
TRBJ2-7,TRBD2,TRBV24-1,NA,CATSDPTSGRSEQYF,TGTGCCACCAGTGATCCCACTAGCGGGAGATCCGAGCAGTACTTC
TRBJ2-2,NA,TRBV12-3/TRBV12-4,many,CASRLRGSGELFF,TGTGCCAGCAGACTACGGGGGTCCGGGGAGCTGTTTTTT
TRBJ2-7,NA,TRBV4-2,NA,CASSQVGPYLYEQYF,TGTGCCAGCAGCCAAGTAGGGCCATACCTCTACGAGCAGTACTTC
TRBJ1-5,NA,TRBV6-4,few,CASRVAQHF,TGTGCCAGCAGGGTGGCCCAGCATTTT
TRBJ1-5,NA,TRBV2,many,CASGRESNQPQHF,TGTGCCAGCGGGAGGGAGTCAAATCAGCCCCAGCATTTT
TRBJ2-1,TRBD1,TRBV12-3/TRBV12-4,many,CASSLGQGPYNEQFF,TGTGCCAGCAGCTTGGGACAGGGGCCCTACAATGAGCAGTTCTTC
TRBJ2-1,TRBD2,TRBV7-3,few,CASSLAGPSGVNEQFF,TGTGCCAGCAGCTTAGCTGGGCCTAGCGGGGTCAATGAGCAGTTCTTC
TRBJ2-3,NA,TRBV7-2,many,CASSLDGRGTDTQYF,TGTGCCAGCAGCTTAGACGGGAGAGGCACAGATACGCAGTATTTT
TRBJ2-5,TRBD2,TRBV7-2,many,CASSTQGSGRETQYF,TGTGCCAGCAGTACTCAGGGTAGCGGGAGGGAGACCCAGTACTTC
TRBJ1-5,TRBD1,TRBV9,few,CASSEGGTGEAVGQPQHF,TGTGCCAGCAGCGAGGGGGGGACAGGGGAAGCCGTCGGTCAGCCCCAGCATTTT
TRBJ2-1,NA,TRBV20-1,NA,CSARDKKRVLLNEQFF,TGCAGTGCTAGAGATAAGAAAAGGGTTCTACTCAATGAGCAGTTCTTC
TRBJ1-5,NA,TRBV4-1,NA,CASSQVLGRGLLNQPQHF,TGCGCCAGCAGCCAAGTACTCGGGCGGGGTCTACTCAATCAGCCCCAGCATTTT